Sequencing of this T cell receptor beta chain was carried out in a study of blood T cell repertoires in COVID-19. Study overall: PBMCs, B-cell-depleted T cells, or T cells provided the cDNA or gDNA that made up the material.

The CDR3 totals 16 residues. Germline CDR1 and CDR2: SGHTS and YDEGEE. Trimming removed 1 base from V and 4 bases from J, with 14 bases in between. In the original workflow: Amplification of reference gene primers provided the estimated nucleated cell counts. Assay used: immunoSEQ multiplex PCR; TCRdb lists only in-frame clones, some missing. V and J calls and clone size follow that table, whereas D and trimming were derived from the DNA. The sample holds just under 150,000 clones, roughly 81% seen once. This TCR was sampled from a human donor with acute or convalescent COVID-19. The donor label of this sample is uncertain. Sequenced input: peripheral blood. This chain connects TRBV5-8 to TRBJ1-4; maybe TRBD1 (5 bases). The CDR3 DNA follows: TGTGCCAGCAGCTTGCACCGGGGCGGGGGTAATGAAAAACTGTTTTTT. Translated: CASSLHRGGGNEKLFF.